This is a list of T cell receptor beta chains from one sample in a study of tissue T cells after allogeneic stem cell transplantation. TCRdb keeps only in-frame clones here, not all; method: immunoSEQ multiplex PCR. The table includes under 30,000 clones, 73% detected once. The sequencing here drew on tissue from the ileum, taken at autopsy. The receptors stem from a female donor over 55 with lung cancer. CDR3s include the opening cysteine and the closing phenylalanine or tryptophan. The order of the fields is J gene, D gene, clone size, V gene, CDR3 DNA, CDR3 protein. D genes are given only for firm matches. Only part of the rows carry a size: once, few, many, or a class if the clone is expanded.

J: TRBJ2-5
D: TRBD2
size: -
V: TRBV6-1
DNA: TGTGCCAGCAGTGAAGGATTGTCAGGGAGGGACCAAGAGACCCAGTACTTC
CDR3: CASSEGLSGRDQETQYF

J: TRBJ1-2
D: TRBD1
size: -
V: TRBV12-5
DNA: TGTGCTAGTGGTTTGGTACACAGGGGAGGCTACACCTTC
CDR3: CASGLVHRGGYTF

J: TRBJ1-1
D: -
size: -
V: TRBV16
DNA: TGTGCCAGCAGCCAATCTGGGGAGGGCTCGGGAGCTTTCTTT
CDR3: CASSQSGEGSGAFF

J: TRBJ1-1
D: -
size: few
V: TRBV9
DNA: TGTGCCAGCAGCGTAGCACCCCGGAACACTGAAGCTTTCTTT
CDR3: CASSVAPRNTEAFF

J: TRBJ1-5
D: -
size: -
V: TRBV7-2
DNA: TGTGCCAGCAGCCCCCCCGGGAGACAGCCCCAGCATTTT
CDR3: CASSPPGRQPQHF

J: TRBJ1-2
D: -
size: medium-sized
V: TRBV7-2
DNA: TGTGCCAGCAGCTTACAGGGCACTTCTAACTATGGCTACACCTTC
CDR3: CASSLQGTSNYGYTF

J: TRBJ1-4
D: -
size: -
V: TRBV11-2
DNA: TGTGCCAGCAGCTCCTGGGAAGGGCTCGAAAAACTGTTTTTT
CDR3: CASSSWEGLEKLFF

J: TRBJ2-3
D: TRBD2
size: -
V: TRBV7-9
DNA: TGTGCCAGCAGCCCCGGACTAGCGGGAGCCCGGACAGATACGCAGTATTTT
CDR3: CASSPGLAGARTDTQYF

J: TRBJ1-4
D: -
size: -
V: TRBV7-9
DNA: TGTGCCAGCAGCTTAGGGGAGGCGCGGGGGAAACTGTTTTTT
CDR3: CASSLGEARGKLFF

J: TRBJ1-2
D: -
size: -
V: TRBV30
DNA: TGTGCCTGGAGCCCTCAGGGCTATGGCTACACCTTC
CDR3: CAWSPQGYGYTF

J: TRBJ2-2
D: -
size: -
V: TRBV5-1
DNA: TGCGCCAGCAGCTTGGTCGTGGCCACCGGGGAGCTGTTTTTT
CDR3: CASSLVVATGELFF

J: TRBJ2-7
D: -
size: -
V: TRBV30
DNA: TGTGCCTGGAGCGAGTCCCCCACCTACGAGCAGTACTTC
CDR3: CAWSESPTYEQYF

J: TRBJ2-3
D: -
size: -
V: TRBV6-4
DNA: TGTGCCAGCAGTGACTCAGGGGGGAGCACAGATACGCAGTATTTT
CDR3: CASSDSGGSTDTQYF

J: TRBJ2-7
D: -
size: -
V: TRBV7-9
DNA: TGTGCCAGCAGCCGAGAACCTCACTACGAGCAGTACTTC
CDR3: CASSREPHYEQYF

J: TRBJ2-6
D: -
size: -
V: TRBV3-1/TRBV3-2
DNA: TGTGCCAGCAGCCATGAGGGGCGCCACTCCTCTGGGGCCAACGTCCTGACTTTC
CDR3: CASSHEGRHSSGANVLTF

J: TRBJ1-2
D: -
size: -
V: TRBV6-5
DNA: TGTGCCAGCAGTATGGATAGGGGCGCAGGGGGCTACACCTTC
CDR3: CASSMDRGAGGYTF

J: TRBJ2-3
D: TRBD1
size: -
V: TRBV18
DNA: TGTGCCAGCTCACGTGACAGGGGGCGGACAGATACGCAGTATTTT
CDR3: CASSRDRGRTDTQYF

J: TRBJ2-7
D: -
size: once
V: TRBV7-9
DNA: TGTGCCAGCAGCTTAGTCCGGACTCGTTCCTACGAGCAGTACTTC
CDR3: CASSLVRTRSYEQYF

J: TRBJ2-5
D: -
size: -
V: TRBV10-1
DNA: TGCGCCAGCCCCGGCGTGGGCAATGAGGAAGGGACCTTCGCGAGGGAGACCCAGTACTTC
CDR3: CASPGVGNEEGTFARETQYF

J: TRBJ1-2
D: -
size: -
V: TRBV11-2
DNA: TGTGCCAGCAGCTTAGTAGGCAGCCGCTATGGCTACACCTTC
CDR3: CASSLVGSRYGYTF

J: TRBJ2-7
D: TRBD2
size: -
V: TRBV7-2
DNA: TGTGCCAGCAGCCTTACTCTAGCGGGGGGCCCCGCCGAGCAGTACTTC
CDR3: CASSLTLAGGPAEQYF

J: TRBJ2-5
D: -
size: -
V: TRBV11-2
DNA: TGTGCCAGCAGCTCTAGAGGTTGGACCCAGTACTTC
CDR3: CASSSRGWTQYF

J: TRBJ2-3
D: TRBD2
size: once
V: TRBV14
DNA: TGTGCCAGCAGCCAACCCCGACTAGCGGGAGGGCAAATCGGGGATACGCAGTATTTT
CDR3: CASSQPRLAGGQIGDTQYF

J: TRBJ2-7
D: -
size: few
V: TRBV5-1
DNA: TGCGCCAGCAGCTTGGTGGGCTACTCCTACGAGCAGTACTTC
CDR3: CASSLVGYSYEQYF

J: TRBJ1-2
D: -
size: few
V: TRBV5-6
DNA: TGTGCCAGCAGCCAGGGGAGAGGGAACTATGGCTACACCTTC
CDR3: CASSQGRGNYGYTF

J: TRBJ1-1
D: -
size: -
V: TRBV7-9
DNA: TGTGCCAGCAGCTTTCAGGGGATAACTGAAGCTTTCTTT
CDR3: CASSFQGITEAFF